Listed below are T cell receptor beta chains from one sample, sequenced in a study of blood T cell repertoires in COVID-19. TCRdb's table, derived via immunoSEQ multiplex PCR, lists solely in-frame clones and lacks some. In the table there are about 150,000 clones, under 95% of which are singletons. Sequencing was performed on peripheral blood. Receptor source: a man aged 50 or older with acute or convalescent COVID-19. Each CDR3 is given with its conserved first and last residue. Fields, in order: D gene, V gene, J gene, clone size, CDR3 DNA, CDR3 protein. The D gene is left open where the match is weak. Only some rows state a clone size, as once, few, many or a class for expanded clones.

>TRBD1|TRBV9|TRBJ2-3|-
TGTGCCAGCAGCGCGGGACAGACGACAGATACGCAGTATTTT
CASSAGQTTDTQYF
>-|TRBV6-6|TRBJ1-6|-
TGTGCCAGCAGTTACTCGACCCGGGGGGCACCCCTCCACTTT
CASSYSTRGAPLHF
>-|TRBV10-3|TRBJ2-2|-
TGTGCCTCGACCCCGGGACAAAACACCGGGGAGCTGTTTTTT
CASTPGQNTGELFF
>TRBD2|TRBV9|TRBJ2-1|-
TGTGCCAGCAGCGCGGGGACTAGCGGGAGGAATGAGCAGTTCTTC
CASSAGTSGRNEQFF
>-|TRBV7-2|TRBJ1-6|-
TGTGCCAGCAGCGCAGAATCGGCAGGGCAAAATTCACCCCTCCACTTT
CASSAESAGQNSPLHF
>TRBD2|TRBV7-9|TRBJ2-1|-
TGTGCCAGCAGCTTTCTAGCGGGAGGCTCCCACAATGAGCAGTTCTTC
CASSFLAGGSHNEQFF
>-|TRBV4-2|TRBJ2-7|-
TGTGCCAGCAGCCAGCGGGAGACAGGTAACTCCTACGAGCAGTACTTC
CASSQRETGNSYEQYF
>TRBD1|TRBV7-2|TRBJ1-3|-
TGTGCCAGCAGCCATCGACAGGGGGCTGGAAACACCATATATTTT
CASSHRQGAGNTIYF
>-|TRBV10-3|TRBJ1-2|-
TGTGCCATCAGTGACCTCGGGGGGGATGGCTACACCTTC
CAISDLGGDGYTF
>TRBD1|TRBV4-1|TRBJ1-2|-
TGCGCCAGCTCCCGTGGACAGGGTAGTGGCTACACCTTC
CASSRGQGSGYTF
>TRBD1|TRBV7-9|TRBJ1-1|-
TGTGCCAGCAGCTCTTGGACAGGGGGCAGGTGGGACACTGAAGCTTTCTTT
CASSSWTGGRWDTEAFF
>TRBD2|TRBV7-9|TRBJ2-7|-
TGTGCCAGCAGCGAAAGCGGGAGCAGCGACGAGCAGTACTTC
CASSESGSSDEQYF
>TRBD1|TRBV6-6|TRBJ1-1|-
TGTGCCAGCAGCCGGACAGGCTACACTGAAGCTTTCTTT
CASSRTGYTEAFF
>TRBD1|TRBV5-1|TRBJ2-1|once
TGCGCCAGCAGCTTAAACAGGGGTACGGATGAGCAGTTCTTC
CASSLNRGTDEQFF
>TRBD2|TRBV5-6|TRBJ2-7|-
TGTGCCAGCAGCTTGGCAGCGGGAGCGTACGAGCAGTACTTC
CASSLAAGAYEQYF
>-|TRBV27|TRBJ2-3|-
TGTGCCAGCAGTTTATCGAGGGGGGAAGCGGGGCGGGCTCCAGATACGCAGTATTTT
CASSLSRGEAGRAPDTQYF
>-|TRBV6-5|TRBJ1-6|-
TGTGCCAGCAGTTACTCGGGGGGGATAGATTCACCCCTCCACTTT
CASSYSGGIDSPLHF
>-|TRBV28|TRBJ2-2|once
TGTGCCAGCAGTTCAGCCGGGGGGGAGCTGTTTTTT
CASSSAGGELFF
>-|TRBV27|TRBJ2-1|-
TGTGCCAGCAGTCCACAAGCGGGCAGCAATGAGCAGTTCTTC
CASSPQAGSNEQFF
>-|TRBV29-1|TRBJ2-5|once
TGCAGCGTTACAGGCTCCGGGACAGCGGGAGAGACCCAGTACTTC
CSVTGSGTAGETQYF
>-|TRBV11-2|TRBJ1-1|-
TGTGCCAGCAGCTCAGACAGGAACACTGAAGCTTTCTTT
CASSSDRNTEAFF
>-|TRBV15|TRBJ2-1|-
TGTGCCACCAGCAGAGACCCTTTGGCGGAGCTTGAGCAGTTCTTC
CATSRDPLAELEQFF
>TRBD1|TRBV5-1|TRBJ1-1|-
TGCGCCAGCAGCCTGGGACAGGGGTCCGAAGCTTTCTTT
CASSLGQGSEAFF
>TRBD1|TRBV7-8|TRBJ2-2|-
TGTGCCAGCAGCTTAAGGGGGACAGGGTGGACCGGGGAGCTGTTTTTT
CASSLRGTGWTGELFF
>-|TRBV30|TRBJ1-2|-
TGTGCCTGGAGTGTCCAGGGGTTCTATGGCTACACCTTC
CAWSVQGFYGYTF
>TRBD2|TRBV5-5|TRBJ2-3|once
TGTGCCAGCAGCTTGGGGGGTGGTAGCGGGGACACAGATACGCAGTATTTT
CASSLGGGSGDTDTQYF
>-|TRBV6-5|TRBJ2-3|once
TGTGCCAGCAGAAGGCGGGACCGGGCAGATACGCAGTATTTT
CASRRRDRADTQYF